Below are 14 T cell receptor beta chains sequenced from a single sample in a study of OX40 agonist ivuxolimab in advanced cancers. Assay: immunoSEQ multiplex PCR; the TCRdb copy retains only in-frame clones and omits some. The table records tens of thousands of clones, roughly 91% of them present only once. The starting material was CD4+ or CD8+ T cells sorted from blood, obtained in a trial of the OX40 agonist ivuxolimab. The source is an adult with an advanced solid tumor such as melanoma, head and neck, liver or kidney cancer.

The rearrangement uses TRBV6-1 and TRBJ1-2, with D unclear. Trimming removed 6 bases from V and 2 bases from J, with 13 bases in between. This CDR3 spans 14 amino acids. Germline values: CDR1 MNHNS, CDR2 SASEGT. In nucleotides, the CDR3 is TGTGCCAGCAGATCCCCGGGGTTGAACTATGGCTACACCTTC. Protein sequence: CASRSPGLNYGYTF.

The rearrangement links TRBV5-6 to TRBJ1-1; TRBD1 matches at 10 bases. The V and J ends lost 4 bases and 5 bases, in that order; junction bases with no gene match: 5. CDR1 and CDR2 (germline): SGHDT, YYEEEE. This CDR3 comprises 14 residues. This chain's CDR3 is CASSGRDRGTEAFF. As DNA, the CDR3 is TGTGCCAGCAGCGGACGGGACAGGGGTACTGAAGCTTTCTTT. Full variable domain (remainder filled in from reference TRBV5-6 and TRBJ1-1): DAGVTQSPTHLIKTRGQQVTLRCSPKSGHDTVSWYQQALGQGPQFIFQYYEEEERQRGNFPDRFSGHQFPNYSSELNVNALLLGDSALYLCASSGRDRGTEAFFGQGTRLTVV.

The DNA for the CDR3 is TGTGCCAGTAGTATACGGACAGGGGGACCGGCTAATGAAAAACTGTTTTTT. This encodes CASSIRTGGPANEKLFF. This sequence joins TRBV19 and TRBJ1-4; TRBD1 aligns across 10 bases. This CDR3 contains 17 residues. CDR1 is LNHDA, CDR2 SQIVND, per germline (reference sequence). The V gene end was trimmed by 2 bases and the J gene end by 3 bases; junction bases not matched to a gene: 6.

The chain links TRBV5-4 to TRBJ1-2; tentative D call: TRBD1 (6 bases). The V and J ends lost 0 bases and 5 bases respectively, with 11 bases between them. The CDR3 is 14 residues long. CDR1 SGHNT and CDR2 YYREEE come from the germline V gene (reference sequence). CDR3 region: CASSLGQGTYGYTF. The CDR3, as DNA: TGTGCCAGCAGCTTGGGGCAGGGGACTTATGGCTACACCTTC. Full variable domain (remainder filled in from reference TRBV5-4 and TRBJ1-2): ETGVTQSPTHLIKTRGQQVTLRCSSQSGHNTVSWYQQALGQGPQFIFQYYREEENGRGNFPPRFSGLQFPNYSSELNVNALELDDSALYLCASSLGQGTYGYTFGSGTRLTVV.

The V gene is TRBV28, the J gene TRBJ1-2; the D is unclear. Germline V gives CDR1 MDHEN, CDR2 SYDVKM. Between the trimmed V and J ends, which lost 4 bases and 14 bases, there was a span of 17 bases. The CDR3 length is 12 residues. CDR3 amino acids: CASSWLDSGQTF. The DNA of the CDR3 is TGTGCCAGCAGTTGGTTAGACTCAGGCCAAACCTTC.

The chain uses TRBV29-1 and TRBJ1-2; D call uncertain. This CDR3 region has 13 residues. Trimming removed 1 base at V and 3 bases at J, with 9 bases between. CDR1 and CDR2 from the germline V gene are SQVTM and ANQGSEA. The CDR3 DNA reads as TGCAGCGTTGAAGGGGTCGGCTACTATGGCTACACCTTC. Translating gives CSVEGVGYYGYTF.

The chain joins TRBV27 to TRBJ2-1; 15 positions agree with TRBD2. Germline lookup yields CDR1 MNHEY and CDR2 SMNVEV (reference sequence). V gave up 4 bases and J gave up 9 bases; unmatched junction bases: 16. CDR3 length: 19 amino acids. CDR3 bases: TGTGCCAGCAGTTCCCAATCGGGACTAGCGGGAGGTGTTGAACCTGAGCAGTTCTTC. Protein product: CASSSQSGLAGGVEPEQFF.

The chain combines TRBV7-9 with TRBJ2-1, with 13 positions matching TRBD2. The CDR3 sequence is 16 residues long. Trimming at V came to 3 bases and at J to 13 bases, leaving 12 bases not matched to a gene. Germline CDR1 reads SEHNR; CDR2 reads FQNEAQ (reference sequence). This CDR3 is CASSFGGDTSGRAQFF. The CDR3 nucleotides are TGTGCCAGCAGCTTTGGGGGGGATACTAGCGGGAGGGCCCAGTTCTTC.

The CDR3 DNA reads as TGTGCCTGGAGTAGGGACAGGGAGGGAAACACCATATATTTT. Its translation is CAWSRDREGNTIYF. The chain is built from TRBV30 and TRBJ1-3; TRBD1 agrees at 9 bases. Germline loops: CDR1 GTSNPN, CDR2 SVGIG (reference sequence). The V gene end was trimmed by 2 bases and the J gene end by 4 bases; junction bases not matched to a gene: 3. The CDR3 has 14 residues.

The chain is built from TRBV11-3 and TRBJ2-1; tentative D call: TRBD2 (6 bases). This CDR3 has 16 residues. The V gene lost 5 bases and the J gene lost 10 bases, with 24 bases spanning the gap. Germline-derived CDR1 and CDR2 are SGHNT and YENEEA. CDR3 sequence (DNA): TGTGCCAGCAGCCCAACCTCAGCGGGCGGGTCGGGCGAGCAGTTCTTC. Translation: CASSPTSAGGSGEQFF.

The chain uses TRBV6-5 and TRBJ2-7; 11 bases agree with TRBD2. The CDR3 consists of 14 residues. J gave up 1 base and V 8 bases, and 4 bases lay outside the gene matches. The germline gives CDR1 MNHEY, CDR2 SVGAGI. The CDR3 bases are TGTGCCAGCTCCCTAGCGGGGGGTTCCTACGAGCAGTACTTC. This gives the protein CASSLAGGSYEQYF.

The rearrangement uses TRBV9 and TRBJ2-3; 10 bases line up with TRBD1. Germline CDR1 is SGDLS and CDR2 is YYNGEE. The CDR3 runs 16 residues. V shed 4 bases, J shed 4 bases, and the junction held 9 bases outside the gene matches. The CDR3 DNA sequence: TGTGCCAGCAGCCCCCGGGGGACAGGGGAATCAGATACGCAGTATTTT. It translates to CASSPRGTGESDTQYF.

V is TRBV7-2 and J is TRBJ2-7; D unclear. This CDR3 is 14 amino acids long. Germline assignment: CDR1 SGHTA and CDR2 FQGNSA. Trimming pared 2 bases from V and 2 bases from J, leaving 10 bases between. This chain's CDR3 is CASSLPRAPYEQYF. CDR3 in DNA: TGTGCCAGCAGCTTACCCCGGGCCCCCTACGAGCAGTACTTC.

CDR3 residues: CASSYSWTGLYGYTF. DNA of the CDR3: TGTGCCAGCAGTTACTCGTGGACCGGACTCTATGGCTACACCTTC. V is TRBV6-5 and J is TRBJ1-2; the D is unclear. The length of the CDR3 is 15 residues. Germline CDR1 is MNHEY and CDR2 is SVGAGI. Deletions cut 0 bases from V and 4 bases from J, with 12 bases between.